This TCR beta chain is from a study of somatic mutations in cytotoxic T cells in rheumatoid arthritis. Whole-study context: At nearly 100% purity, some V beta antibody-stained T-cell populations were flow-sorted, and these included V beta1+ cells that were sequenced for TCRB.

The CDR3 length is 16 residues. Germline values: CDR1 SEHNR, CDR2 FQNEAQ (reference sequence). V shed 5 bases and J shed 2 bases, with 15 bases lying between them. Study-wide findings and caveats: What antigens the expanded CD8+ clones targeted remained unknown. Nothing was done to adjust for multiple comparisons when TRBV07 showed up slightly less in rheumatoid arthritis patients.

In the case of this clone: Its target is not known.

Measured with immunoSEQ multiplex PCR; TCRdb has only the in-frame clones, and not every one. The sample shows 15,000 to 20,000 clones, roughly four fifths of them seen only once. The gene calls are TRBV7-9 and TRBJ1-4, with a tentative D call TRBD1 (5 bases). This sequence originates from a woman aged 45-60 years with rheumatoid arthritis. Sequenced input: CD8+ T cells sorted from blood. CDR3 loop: CASSLSGSGTNEKLFF. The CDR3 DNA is TGTGCCAGCAGCCTATCAGGGTCGGGGACTAATGAAAAACTGTTTTTT.